This is a list of T cell receptor beta chains from one sample in a study of T cell repertoires in cytomegalovirus infection. TCRdb itself ran the reads through MiXCR, one entry per CDR3 protein. Among about 150,000 distinct CDR3 sequences listed, 20% to 25% were seen once. Input material: PBMCs. The receptors derive from a human donor in good health (CMV status not recorded). Some clones in this sample may be carry-over from other donors' samples. Each CDR3 is given with its conserved first and last residue. D genes are given only for firm matches. Some rows have no size entry. The others give once, few or many, or a class for an expanded clone.

j_call,v_call,d_call,clone_size,cdr3_aa,cdr3_nt
TRBJ2-1,TRBV9,NA,NA,CASNVATGSSGEQFF,TGTGCCAGCAACGTAGCGACTGGATCCTCGGGTGAGCAGTTCTTC
TRBJ2-3,TRBV20-1,NA,NA,CSANPGLITDTQYF,TGCAGTGCCAATCCGGGACTCATCACAGATACGCAGTATTTT
TRBJ2-5,TRBV7-2,NA,NA,CASSLGTGLETQYF,TGTGCCAGCAGCTTAGGTACAGGGTTGGAGACCCAGTACTTC
TRBJ2-4,TRBV11-2,NA,few,CASSLDWGPDIQYF,TGTGCCAGCAGCTTAGATTGGGGGCCGGACATTCAGTACTTC
TRBJ2-7,TRBV5-1,NA,NA,CASSLGQRTYEQYF,TGCGCCAGCAGCTTGGGACAACGCACCTACGAGCAGTACTTC
TRBJ2-1,TRBV5-8,TRBD1,NA,CASSGTAQNNEQFF,TGTGCCAGCAGCGGGACAGCGCAGAACAATGAGCAGTTCTTC
TRBJ2-5,TRBV5-4,NA,NA,CASSPDMGLGETQYF,TGTGCCAGCAGCCCCGACATGGGGTTGGGGGAGACCCAGTACTTC
TRBJ1-5,TRBV7-3,TRBD1,many,CASSPPGQGNQPQHF,TGTGCCAGCAGCCCCCCGGGACAGGGTAATCAGCCCCAGCATTTT
TRBJ2-1,TRBV6-2/TRBV6-3,NA,few,CASSTAGQGGEQFF,TGTGCCAGCAGTACGGCGGGGCAAGGGGGTGAGCAGTTCTTC
TRBJ2-2,TRBV12-3/TRBV12-4,NA,NA,CASSPLDSANTGELFF,TGTGCCAGCAGTCCTTTAGACAGCGCGAACACCGGGGAGCTGTTTTTT
TRBJ2-1,TRBV5-4,TRBD2,few,CASSLAGVLAGSNEQFF,TGTGCCAGCAGCCTGGCCGGTGTCCTAGCGGGATCTAATGAGCAGTTCTTC
TRBJ1-1,TRBV6-2/TRBV6-3,TRBD1,NA,CASSYSSGTGTIMNTEAFF,TGTGCCAGCAGTTACTCCAGCGGGACAGGGACTATCATGAACACTGAAGCTTTCTTT
TRBJ1-2,TRBV7-9,TRBD1,many,CAVLILAGTGDNYGYTF,TGTGCCGTATTAATCCTGGCCGGGACAGGGGATAACTATGGCTACACCTTC
TRBJ1-2,TRBV20-1,TRBD1,few,CSARTGSVVYGYTF,TGCAGTGCTAGGACAGGGAGCGTTGTCTATGGCTACACCTTC
TRBJ2-7,TRBV11-2,NA,NA,CASSLERQGAQFEQYF,TGTGCCAGCAGCTTAGAGAGGCAGGGAGCCCAGTTCGAGCAGTACTTC
TRBJ2-3,TRBV12-3/TRBV12-4,TRBD2,NA,CASSPNPTSGRNMQYF,TGTGCCAGCAGTCCCAATCCGACTAGCGGGAGAAATATGCAGTATTTT
TRBJ2-5,TRBV6-5,NA,few,CASSYESVGAETQYF,TGTGCCAGCAGTTACGAGTCTGTGGGCGCGGAGACCCAGTACTTC
TRBJ2-2,TRBV5-6,NA,NA,CASSLVRSAANTGELFF,TGTGCCAGCAGCTTGGTTCGGTCCGCCGCGAACACCGGGGAGCTGTTTTTT
TRBJ2-1,TRBV28,NA,NA,CASTRLLIYNEQFF,TGTGCCAGCACTAGGCTTTTGATCTACAATGAGCAGTTCTTC
TRBJ1-6,TRBV6-2/TRBV6-3,NA,many,CASSPVVLDSPLHF,TGTGCCAGCAGTCCCGTGGTCTTGGATTCACCCCTCCACTTT